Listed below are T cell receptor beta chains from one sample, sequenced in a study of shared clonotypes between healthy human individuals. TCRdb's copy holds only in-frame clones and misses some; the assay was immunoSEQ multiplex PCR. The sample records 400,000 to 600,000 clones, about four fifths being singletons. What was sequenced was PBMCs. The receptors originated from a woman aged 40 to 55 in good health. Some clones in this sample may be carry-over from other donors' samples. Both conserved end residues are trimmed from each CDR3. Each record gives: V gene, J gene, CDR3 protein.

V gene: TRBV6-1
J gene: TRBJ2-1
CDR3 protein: ASWTGDDNEQF

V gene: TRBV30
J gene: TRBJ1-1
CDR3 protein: AWSPGQGGAF

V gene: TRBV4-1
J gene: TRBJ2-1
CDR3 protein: ASSRVLAGGPGNEQF

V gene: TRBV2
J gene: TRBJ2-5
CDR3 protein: ASSEDPGGQETQY

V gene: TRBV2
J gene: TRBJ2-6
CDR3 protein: ASSGGSGANVLT

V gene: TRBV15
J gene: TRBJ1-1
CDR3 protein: ATSVLGGSTEAF

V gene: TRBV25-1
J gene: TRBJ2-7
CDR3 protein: ASRRGGVNEQY

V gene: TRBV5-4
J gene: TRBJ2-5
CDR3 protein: ASSRSGTNQETQY

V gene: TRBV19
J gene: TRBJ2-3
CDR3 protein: ASSMGGGHSGHTQY

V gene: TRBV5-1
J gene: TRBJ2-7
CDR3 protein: ASSYGLAGAGEQY

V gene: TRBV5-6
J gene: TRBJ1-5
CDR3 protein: ASSLDGSNQPQH

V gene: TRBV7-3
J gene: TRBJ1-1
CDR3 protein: ASSRQGMNTEAF

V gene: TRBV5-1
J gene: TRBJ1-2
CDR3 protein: ASSLNTNYGYT

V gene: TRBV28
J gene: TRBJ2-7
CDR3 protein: ASRTVGVFVSYEQY

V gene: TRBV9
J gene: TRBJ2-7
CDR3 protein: ASSVAVGGAYEQY

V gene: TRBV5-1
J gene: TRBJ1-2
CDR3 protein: ASSFRTGFAIYGYT

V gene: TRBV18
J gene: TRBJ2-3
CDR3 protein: ASSLQGPDTQY

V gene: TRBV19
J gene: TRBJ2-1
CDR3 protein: ASSSGTSGRGRIDEQF